The 26 T cell receptor beta chains reported below all come from one sample, sequenced in a study of cytomegalovirus exposure and HLA in healthy donors. PCR used 60 Vbeta primers and 13 Jbeta primers. The protocol was immunoSEQ multiplex PCR, while the TCRdb copy is restricted to in-frame clones and leaves out a portion. This sample has roughly 200,000 clones, with around 80% found just once. Sequencing used PBMCs. The receptor set was obtained from a middle-aged woman in good health and CMV-seronegative.

The chain recombines TRBV30 with TRBJ1-6; the D gene is possibly TRBD1 (5 bases). Germline values: CDR1 GTSNPN, CDR2 SVGIG (reference sequence). CDR3 length: 12 amino acids. With 2 bases removed from V and 8 bases from J, the gap between germline ends came to 7 bases. CDR3 region: CAWSSTDSPLHF. DNA of the CDR3: TGTGCCTGGAGTTCGACAGATTCACCCCTCCACTTT.

This clone was counted only a few times. V is TRBV7-2 and J is TRBJ1-5; 8 positions match TRBD1. The trim removed 3 bases at V and 4 bases at J, leaving 2 bases unmatched. Germline lookup yields CDR1 SGHTA and CDR2 FQGNSA. This CDR3 spans 14 amino acids. The CDR3 spells CASSLDRENQPQHF. The CDR3 region has the DNA TGTGCCAGCAGCTTGGACAGGGAAAATCAGCCCCAGCATTTT.

The chain employs TRBV7-2 and TRBJ2-7, with 8 positions matching TRBD2. Unmatched junction bases numbered 4, after V lost 0 bases and J lost 0 bases. Germline V gene sequence: CDR1 SGHTA, CDR2 FQGNSA. This CDR3 has 16 residues. The DNA of the CDR3 is TGTGCCAGCAGCTTAGCGCTAAGCGGGGGCTCCTACGAGCAGTACTTC. It encodes CASSLALSGGSYEQYF.

The chain has TRBV19 and TRBJ2-7; D might be TRBD1 (5 bases). This CDR3 has 14 residues. Trimming stripped 7 bases from V and 3 bases from J, with 16 bases between. The germline CDR1 and CDR2 sequences are LNHDA and SQIVND (reference sequence). Here the CDR3 reads CASKMTAAHYEQYF. CDR3 nucleotides: TGTGCCAGTAAGATGACAGCCGCCCACTACGAGCAGTACTTC.

This clone was picked up a small number of times. The chain joins TRBV7-8 to TRBJ2-5; 7 bases match TRBD1. The trim removed 1 base at V and 6 bases at J, leaving 11 bases unmatched. This CDR3 spans 16 amino acids. Germline assignment: CDR1 SGHVS and CDR2 FQNEAQ. CDR3 in DNA: TGTGCCAGCAGCTTAGGGTCGCCAGGGGGTACCAAGACCCAGTACTTC. Translated: CASSLGSPGGTKTQYF.

This clone turned up a few times. The chain joins TRBV6-5 to TRBJ1-1; 8 bases are a match to TRBD1. The length of the CDR3 is 15 residues. Germline values: CDR1 MNHEY, CDR2 SVGAGI. Losses at the gene ends were 0 bases for V and 5 bases for J; bases not matched to a gene: 5. CDR3 sequence reads: CASSYSIQGGTEAFF. As DNA, the CDR3 is TGTGCCAGCAGTTACTCGATACAGGGGGGAACTGAAGCTTTCTTT.

The V and J genes are TRBV11-2 and TRBJ2-5; D may be TRBD2 (6 bases). Germline CDR1 is SGHAT and CDR2 is FQNNGV. V shed 2 bases and J shed 5 bases, with 12 bases lying between them. The CDR3 covers 14 residues. This CDR3 reads CASSLLIGGETQYF. Here the CDR3 DNA reads TGTGCCAGCAGCTTACTAATAGGAGGGGAGACCCAGTACTTC.

V gene TRBV29-1 combines with J gene TRBJ1-2; D gene unclear. The CDR3 extends over 11 amino acids. Germline CDR1 is SQVTM and CDR2 is ANQGSEA. The V and J ends lost 7 bases and 1 base respectively, with 7 bases between them. Written as DNA, the CDR3 is TGCAGCGCCGCACATAACTATGGCTACACCTTC. Encoded protein: CSAAHNYGYTF.

This clone was observed once. The chain couples TRBV2 to TRBJ1-3; TRBD1 matches 8 bases. The ends lost 6 bases at V and 3 bases at J; junction bases unmatched: 7. Looked up from germline, CDR1 is SNHLY and CDR2 is FYNNEI. The CDR3 totals 15 residues. Here the CDR3 reads CASRGADRVGNTIYF. The CDR3 nucleotides read TGTGCCAGCAGGGGAGCGGACAGGGTTGGAAACACCATATATTTT. The complete variable domain, with remaining parts taken from reference TRBV2 and TRBJ1-3, reads EPEVTQTPSHQVTQMGQEVILRCVPISNHLYFYWYRQILGQKVEFLVSFYNNEISEKSEIFDDQFSVERPDGSNFTLKIRSTKLEDSAMYFCASRGADRVGNTIYFGEGSWLTVV.

The chain carries TRBV7-9 and TRBJ2-1, with a tentative D call TRBD1 (6 bases). Trimming pared 4 bases from V and 8 bases from J, leaving 12 bases between. Germline CDR1 is SEHNR and CDR2 is FQNEAQ (reference sequence). This CDR3 is built from 13 residues. Here the CDR3 reads CASSSSGAHEQFF. The CDR3 DNA reads TGTGCCAGCAGCTCATCAGGGGCCCATGAGCAGTTCTTC.

V gene TRBV28 combines with J gene TRBJ2-3, with D perhaps matching TRBD1 (6 bases). Trimming took 5 bases from V and 3 from J, leaving 21 bases between them. Looked up from germline, CDR1 is MDHEN and CDR2 is SYDVKM. This CDR3 is built from 17 residues. Written as DNA, the CDR3 is TGTGCCAGCAGTCAACACTCGACAGGTTCTAGAACAGATACGCAGTATTTT. It yields the protein CASSQHSTGSRTDTQYF.

The V call is TRBV5-8, the J call TRBJ1-2; the D is unclear. The CDR3 contains 12 residues. Germline CDR1 is SGHTS and CDR2 is YDEGEE. V was shortened by 2 bases and J by 4 bases, with 6 bases between the two germline ends. The CDR3 spells CASSFPGYGYTF. CDR3 DNA sequence: TGTGCCAGCAGCTTTCCGGGCTATGGCTACACCTTC.

CDR3 nucleotides: TGCGCCAGCAGCTTGTCGGAGACTAGCGGGGGATCAGGGACCCAGTACTTC. This gives the protein CASSLSETSGGSGTQYF. V and J are TRBV5-1 and TRBJ2-5; TRBD2 aligns across 12 bases. The V gene's germline CDR1 is SGHRS and CDR2 YFSETQ. Trimming at V came to 1 base and at J to 7 bases, leaving 11 bases not matched to a gene. The CDR3 is 17 amino acids.

The chain couples TRBV2 to TRBJ1-2, with TRBD1 matching over 11 bases. Per the germline V gene, CDR1 is SNHLY and CDR2 is FYNNEI. V trimming: 7 bases; J trimming: 5 bases; junction bases outside the gene matches: 9. The CDR3 has 15 amino acids. For the CDR3, the DNA is TGTGCCAGCACCTTGCTCCGGGACAGGGGGTATGGCTACACCTTC. Translated, it gives CASTLLRDRGYGYTF.

The rearrangement uses TRBV5-1 and TRBJ1-3; TRBD1 matches 8 bases. Unmatched junction bases numbered 5, after V lost 2 bases and J lost 4 bases. Per the germline V gene, CDR1 is SGHRS and CDR2 is YFSETQ. The CDR3 spans 15 residues. The CDR3 spells CASSFSGDRGNTIYF. The DNA for the CDR3 is TGCGCCAGCAGCTTCTCTGGGGACAGGGGAAACACCATATATTTT.

In this sample, this clone turned up a few times. The CDR3 region is CASSPLTSGGSYNEQFF. For the CDR3, the DNA is TGTGCCAGCAGCCCCCTGACTAGCGGGGGGTCCTACAATGAGCAGTTCTTC. The chain links TRBV5-6 to TRBJ2-1; 13 bases align to TRBD2. The germline CDR1 and CDR2 sequences are SGHDT and YYEEEE. The CDR3 extends over 17 amino acids. J gave up 1 base and V 4 bases, and 5 bases lay outside the gene matches.

The gene calls are TRBV19 and TRBJ1-4; a possible D gene is TRBD1 (5 bases). The germline V and J ends were trimmed by 3 bases and 8 bases, with 16 bases remaining between them. The CDR3 spans 15 residues. CDR1 is LNHDA, CDR2 SQIVND, per germline (reference sequence). The CDR3, as DNA: TGTGCCAGTAGTATGGCCGGGGGGATCTGGGAAAAACTGTTTTTT. This translates into CASSMAGGIWEKLFF.

This chain connects TRBV5-4 to TRBJ2-2, with a weak D call TRBD1 (6 bases). V was cut by 4 bases and J by 6 bases, with 13 bases left in between. The CDR3 loop spans 14 amino acids. The V gene's germline CDR1 is SGHNT and CDR2 YYREEE (reference sequence). CDR3 protein: CASSVNRVPGELFF. Written as DNA, the CDR3 is TGTGCCAGCAGCGTTAACAGGGTTCCCGGGGAGCTGTTTTTT.

This CDR3 is CASSVTSGGMGETQYF. CDR3 DNA sequence: TGTGCCAGCAGCGTCACTAGCGGGGGGATGGGGGAGACCCAGTACTTC. The chain links TRBV9 to TRBJ2-5, with TRBD2 matching over 12 bases. The CDR3 extends over 16 amino acids. Germline CDR1 and CDR2: SGDLS and YYNGEE. The ends lost 2 bases at V and 5 bases at J; junction bases unmatched: 7.

This clone has only one observation. This chain uses TRBV27 with TRBJ2-2; D is uncertain. V was clipped by 6 bases and J by 6 bases, with 11 bases between them. Germline V lookup: CDR1 MNHEY, CDR2 SMNVEV (reference sequence). This CDR3 is built from 13 residues. In nucleotides, the CDR3 is TGTGCCAGCAGCATTCAAGGAGCCGGGGAGCTGTTTTTT. It codes for CASSIQGAGELFF.

CDR3 sequence: CASSGGADLQETQYF. CDR3 DNA sequence: TGTGCCAGCAGCGGCGGTGCCGACCTCCAAGAGACCCAGTACTTC. The rearrangement joins TRBV13 to TRBJ2-5; D unresolved. CDR3 length: 15 residues. Germline lookup yields CDR1 PRHDT and CDR2 FYEKMQ (reference sequence). Trimming removed 5 bases at V and 1 base at J, with 14 bases between.

This clone was counted between two and nine times. The chain links TRBV19 to TRBJ1-2; the D is unclear. This CDR3 comprises 15 residues. Trimming removed 5 bases at V and 1 base at J, with 14 bases between. Germline CDR1 is LNHDA and CDR2 is SQIVND (reference sequence). As DNA, the CDR3 is TGTGCCAGTAGTGCGGGGTGGAGCCGTAACTATGGCTACACCTTC. Amino acids: CASSAGWSRNYGYTF.

The chain couples TRBV2 to TRBJ1-4; D uncertain. V dropped 6 bases and J dropped 8 bases, with 19 bases sitting between them. The CDR3 is 15 amino acids. Germline CDR1 SNHLY, CDR2 FYNNEI. CDR3 nucleotide sequence: TGTGCCAGCAGGACCCAAGGAGGTTCGTTCGAAAAACTGTTTTTT. Translation gives CASRTQGGSFEKLFF.

V gene TRBV19 combines with J gene TRBJ1-5; 11 bases line up with TRBD1. The CDR3 runs to 17 residues. Germline CDR1 reads LNHDA; CDR2 reads SQIVND (reference sequence). V lost 4 bases, J lost 7 bases, and 12 bases stayed unmatched. The CDR3 bases are TGTGCCAGTAGTACCCTGTTGGACAGGGGGCGAGGACAGCCCCAGCATTTT. It encodes CASSTLLDRGRGQPQHF.

There are a few counts of this clone. The V and J genes are TRBV29-1 and TRBJ2-7; 9 bases match TRBD1. The germline gives CDR1 SQVTM, CDR2 ANQGSEA. The CDR3 spans 14 residues. The junction had 12 bases not matched to a gene; V was cut back by 6 bases and J by 6 bases. The CDR3 nucleotides read TGCAGCGTCGCACAGGGGGACAGGGCAACCGAGCAGTACTTC. Protein product: CSVAQGDRATEQYF.

The chain combines TRBV7-9 with TRBJ1-2; 7 bases match TRBD1. Trimming took 1 base from V and 4 from J; bases not matched to a gene: 3. The CDR3 consists of 14 residues. Germline V CDR1 and CDR2: SEHNR, FQNEAQ (reference sequence). The CDR3 is CASSLGQGGYGYTF. The DNA of the CDR3 is TGTGCCAGCAGCTTAGGACAGGGAGGCTATGGCTACACCTTC.